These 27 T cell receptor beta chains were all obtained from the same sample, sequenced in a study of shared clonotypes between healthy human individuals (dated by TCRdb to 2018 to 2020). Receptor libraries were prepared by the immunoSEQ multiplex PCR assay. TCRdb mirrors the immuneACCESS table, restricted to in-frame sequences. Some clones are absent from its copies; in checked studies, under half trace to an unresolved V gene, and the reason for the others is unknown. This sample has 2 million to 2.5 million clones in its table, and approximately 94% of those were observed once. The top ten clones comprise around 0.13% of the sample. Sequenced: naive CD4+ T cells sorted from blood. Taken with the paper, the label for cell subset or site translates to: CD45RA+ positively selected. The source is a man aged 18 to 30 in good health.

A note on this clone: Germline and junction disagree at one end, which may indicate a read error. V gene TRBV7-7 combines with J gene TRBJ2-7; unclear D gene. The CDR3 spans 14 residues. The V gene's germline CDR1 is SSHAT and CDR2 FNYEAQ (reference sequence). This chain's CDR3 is CASSQAYSRDEQYF. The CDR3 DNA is TGTGCTAGCAGCCAGGCCTACTCTAGGGACGAGCAGTACTTC. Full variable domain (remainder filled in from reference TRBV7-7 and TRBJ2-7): GAGVSQSPRYKVTKRGQDVTLRCDPISSHATLYWYQQALGQGPEFLTYFNYEAQPDKSGLPSDRFSAERPEGSISTLTIQRTEQRDSAMYRCASSQAYSRDEQYFGPGTRLTVT.

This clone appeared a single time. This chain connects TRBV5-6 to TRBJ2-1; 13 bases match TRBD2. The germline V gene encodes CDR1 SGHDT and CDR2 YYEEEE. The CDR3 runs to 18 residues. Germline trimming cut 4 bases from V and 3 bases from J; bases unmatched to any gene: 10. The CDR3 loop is CASSALRGLAGFYNEQFF. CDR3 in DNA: TGTGCCAGCAGCGCTCTCAGGGGACTAGCGGGATTCTACAATGAGCAGTTCTTC. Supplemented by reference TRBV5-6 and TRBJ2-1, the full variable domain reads DAGVTQSPTHLIKTRGQQVTLRCSPKSGHDTVSWYQQALGQGPQFIFQYYEEEERQRGNFPDRFSGHQFPNYSSELNVNALLLGDSALYLCASSALRGLAGFYNEQFFGPGTRLTVL.

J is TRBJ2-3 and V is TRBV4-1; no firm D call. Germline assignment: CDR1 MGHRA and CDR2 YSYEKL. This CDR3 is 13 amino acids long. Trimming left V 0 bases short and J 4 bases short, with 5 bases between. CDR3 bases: TGCGCCAGCAGCCAAGAATCACCAGATACGCAGTATTTT. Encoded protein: CASSQESPDTQYF.

For the CDR3, the DNA is TGTGCCAGCAGCTTCCCCGGGAGTGCCTCCTACGAGCAGTACTTC. Translation: CASSFPGSASYEQYF. The chain couples TRBV5-5 to TRBJ2-7, with D possibly being TRBD2 (6 bases). This CDR3 spans 15 amino acids. Germline values: CDR1 SGHKS, CDR2 YYEKEE (reference sequence). V was clipped by 2 bases and J by 0 bases, with 12 bases between them.

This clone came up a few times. The CDR3 DNA reads as TGTGCCAGCAGCTTAGTCGGCAGCCAAAGGGAGCAGTTCTTC. Translating it yields CASSLVGSQREQFF. J is TRBJ2-1 and V is TRBV5-6; D uncertain. V dropped 2 bases and J dropped 10 bases, with 16 bases sitting between them. The CDR3 has 14 amino acids. Germline V gives CDR1 SGHDT, CDR2 YYEEEE.

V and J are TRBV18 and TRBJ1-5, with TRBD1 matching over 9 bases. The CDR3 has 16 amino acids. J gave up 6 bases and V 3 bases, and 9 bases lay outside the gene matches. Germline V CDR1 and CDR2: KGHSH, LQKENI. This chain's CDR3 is CASSPAGTGYGQPQHF. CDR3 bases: TGTGCCAGCTCACCGGCCGGGACAGGGTACGGTCAGCCCCAGCATTTT. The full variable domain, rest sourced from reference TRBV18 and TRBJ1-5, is NAGVMQNPRHLVRRRGQEARLRCSPMKGHSHVYWYRQLPEEGLKFMVYLQKENIIDESGMPKERFSAEFPKEGPSILRIQQVVRGDSAAYFCASSPAGTGYGQPQHFGDGTRLSIL.

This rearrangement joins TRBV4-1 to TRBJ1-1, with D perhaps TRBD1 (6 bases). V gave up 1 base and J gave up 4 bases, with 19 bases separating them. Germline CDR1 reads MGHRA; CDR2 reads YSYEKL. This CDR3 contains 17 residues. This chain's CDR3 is CASSQAATTGSSTEAFF. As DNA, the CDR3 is TGCGCCAGCAGCCAAGCGGCCACGACAGGTTCTAGCACTGAAGCTTTCTTT.

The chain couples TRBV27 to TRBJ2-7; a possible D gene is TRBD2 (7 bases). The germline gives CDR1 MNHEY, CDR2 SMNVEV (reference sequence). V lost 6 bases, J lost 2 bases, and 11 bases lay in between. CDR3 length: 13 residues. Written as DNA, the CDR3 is TGTGCCAGCAGGAGGGGGGGGGCCTACGAGCAGTACTTC. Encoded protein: CASRRGGAYEQYF.

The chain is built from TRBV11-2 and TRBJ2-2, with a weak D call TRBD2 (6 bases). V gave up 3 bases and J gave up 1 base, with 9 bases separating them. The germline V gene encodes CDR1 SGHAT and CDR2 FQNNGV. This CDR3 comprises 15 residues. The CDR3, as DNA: TGTGCCAGCAGCTTCCGGGAGATGAACACCGGGGAGCTGTTTTTT. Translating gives CASSFREMNTGELFF.

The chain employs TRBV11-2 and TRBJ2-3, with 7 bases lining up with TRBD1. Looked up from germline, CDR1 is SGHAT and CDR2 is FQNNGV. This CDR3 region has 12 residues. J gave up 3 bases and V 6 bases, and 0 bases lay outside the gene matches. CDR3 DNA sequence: TGTGCCAGCAGACAGGGGACAGATACGCAGTATTTT. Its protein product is CASRQGTDTQYF.

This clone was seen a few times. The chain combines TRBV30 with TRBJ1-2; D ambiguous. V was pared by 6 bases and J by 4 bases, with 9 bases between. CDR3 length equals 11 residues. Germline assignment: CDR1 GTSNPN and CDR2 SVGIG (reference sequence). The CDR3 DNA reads TGTGCCTGTGTCCGTGGCTATGGCTACACCTTC. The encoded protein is CACVRGYGYTF.

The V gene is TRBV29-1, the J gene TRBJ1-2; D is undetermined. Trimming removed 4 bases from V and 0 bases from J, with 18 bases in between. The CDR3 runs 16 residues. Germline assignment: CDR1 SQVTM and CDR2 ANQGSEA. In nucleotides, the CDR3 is TGCAGCGTTGCCCTGGAGAGTACGAGGGCTAACTATGGCTACACCTTC. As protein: CSVALESTRANYGYTF.

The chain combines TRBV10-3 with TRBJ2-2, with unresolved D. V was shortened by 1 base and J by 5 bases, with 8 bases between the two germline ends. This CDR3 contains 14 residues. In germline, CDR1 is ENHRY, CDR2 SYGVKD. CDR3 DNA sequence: TGTGCCATCAGTGAGTTAGGGATAACCGGGGAGCTGTTTTTT. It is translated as CAISELGITGELFF.

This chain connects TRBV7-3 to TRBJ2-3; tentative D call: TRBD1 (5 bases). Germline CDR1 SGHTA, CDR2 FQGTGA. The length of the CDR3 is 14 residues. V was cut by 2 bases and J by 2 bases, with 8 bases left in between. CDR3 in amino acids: CASSLGQLTDTQYF. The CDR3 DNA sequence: TGTGCCAGCAGCTTAGGACAACTCACAGATACGCAGTATTTT.

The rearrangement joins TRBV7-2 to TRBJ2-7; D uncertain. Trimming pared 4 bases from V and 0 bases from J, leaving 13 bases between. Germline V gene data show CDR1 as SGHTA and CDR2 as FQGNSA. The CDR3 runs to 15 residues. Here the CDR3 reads CASSSSHSSSYEQYF. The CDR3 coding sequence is TGTGCCAGCAGCTCGTCCCACTCGAGCTCCTACGAGCAGTACTTC.

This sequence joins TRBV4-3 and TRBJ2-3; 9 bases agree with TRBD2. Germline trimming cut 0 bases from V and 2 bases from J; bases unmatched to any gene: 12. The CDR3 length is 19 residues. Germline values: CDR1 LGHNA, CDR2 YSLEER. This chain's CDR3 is CASSQDLPSGTPTTDTQYF. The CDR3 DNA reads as TGCGCCAGCAGCCAAGACTTGCCTAGCGGGACCCCTACCACAGATACGCAGTATTTT.

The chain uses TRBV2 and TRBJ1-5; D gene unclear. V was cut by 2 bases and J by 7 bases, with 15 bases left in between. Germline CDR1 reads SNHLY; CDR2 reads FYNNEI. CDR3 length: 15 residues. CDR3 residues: CASSETSPSGQPQHF. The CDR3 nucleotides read TGTGCCAGCAGTGAAACGTCTCCTTCGGGGCAGCCCCAGCATTTT. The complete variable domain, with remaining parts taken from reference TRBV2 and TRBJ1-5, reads EPEVTQTPSHQVTQMGQEVILRCVPISNHLYFYWYRQILGQKVEFLVSFYNNEISEKSEIFDDQFSVERPDGSNFTLKIRSTKLEDSAMYFCASSETSPSGQPQHFGDGTRLSIL.

The CDR3, as DNA: TGTGCCAGCAGTGAAAAGGTGGGTTGGCCTGGCGAGCAGTACTTC. Amino acid sequence: CASSEKVGWPGEQYF. The rearrangement joins TRBV6-1 to TRBJ2-7; D not certain. V was shortened by 2 bases and J by 6 bases, with 17 bases between the two germline ends. The CDR3 extends over 15 amino acids. Germline assignment: CDR1 MNHNS and CDR2 SASEGT.

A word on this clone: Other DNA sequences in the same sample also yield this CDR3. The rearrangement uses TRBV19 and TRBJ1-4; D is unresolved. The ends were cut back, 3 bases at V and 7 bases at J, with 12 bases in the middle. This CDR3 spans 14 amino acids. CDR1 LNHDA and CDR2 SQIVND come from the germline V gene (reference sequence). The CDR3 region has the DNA TGTGCCAGTAGTATGGGAGGGAGAAGTGAAAAACTGTTTTTT. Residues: CASSMGGRSEKLFF. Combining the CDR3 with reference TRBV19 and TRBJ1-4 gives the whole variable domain DGGITQSPKYLFRKEGQNVTLSCEQNLNHDAMYWYRQDPGQGLRLIYYSQIVNDFQKGDIAEGYSVSREKKESFPLTVTSAQKNPTAFYLCASSMGGRSEKLFFGSGTQLSVL.

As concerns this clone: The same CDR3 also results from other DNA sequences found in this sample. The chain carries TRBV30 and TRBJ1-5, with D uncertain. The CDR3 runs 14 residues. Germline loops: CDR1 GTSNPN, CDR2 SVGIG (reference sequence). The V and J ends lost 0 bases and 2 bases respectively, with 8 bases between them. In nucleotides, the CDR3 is TGTGCCTGGAGTGTAAGCGGGGGCAATCAGCCCCAGCATTTT. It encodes CAWSVSGGNQPQHF.

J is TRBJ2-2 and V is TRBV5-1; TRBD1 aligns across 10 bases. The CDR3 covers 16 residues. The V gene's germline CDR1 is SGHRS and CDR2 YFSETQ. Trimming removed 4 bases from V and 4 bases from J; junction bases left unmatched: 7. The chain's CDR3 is CASSTGQGGTTGELFF. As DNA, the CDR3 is TGCGCCAGCAGCACCGGACAGGGGGGGACCACCGGGGAGCTGTTTTTT.

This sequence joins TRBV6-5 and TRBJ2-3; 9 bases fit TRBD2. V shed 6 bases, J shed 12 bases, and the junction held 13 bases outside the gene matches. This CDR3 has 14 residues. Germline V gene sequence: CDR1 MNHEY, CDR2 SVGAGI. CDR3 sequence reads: CASRSGLAGGLQYF. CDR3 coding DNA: TGTGCCAGCAGATCCGGACTGGCGGGGGGGCTCCAGTATTTT.

The CDR3 protein is CASSILASSYNEQFF. In nucleotides, the CDR3 is TGCGCCAGCAGCATTCTAGCGAGCTCCTACAATGAGCAGTTCTTC. The chain carries TRBV5-1 and TRBJ2-1, with D possibly matching TRBD2 (6 bases). Looked up from germline, CDR1 is SGHRS and CDR2 is YFSETQ. This CDR3 spans 15 amino acids. V lost 4 bases and J lost 0, with 11 bases in between.

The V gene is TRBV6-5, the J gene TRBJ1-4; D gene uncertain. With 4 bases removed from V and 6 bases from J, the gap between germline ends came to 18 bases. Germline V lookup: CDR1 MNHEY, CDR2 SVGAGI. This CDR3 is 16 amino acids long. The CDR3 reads CASSFYPLERDEKLFF. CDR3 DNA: TGTGCCAGCAGTTTCTACCCACTCGAAAGGGATGAAAAACTGTTTTTT.

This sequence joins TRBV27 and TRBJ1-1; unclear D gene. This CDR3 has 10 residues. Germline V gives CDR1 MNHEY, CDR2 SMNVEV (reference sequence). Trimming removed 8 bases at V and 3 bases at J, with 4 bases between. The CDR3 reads CASPYTEAFF. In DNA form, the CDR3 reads TGTGCCAGCCCTTACACTGAAGCTTTCTTT.

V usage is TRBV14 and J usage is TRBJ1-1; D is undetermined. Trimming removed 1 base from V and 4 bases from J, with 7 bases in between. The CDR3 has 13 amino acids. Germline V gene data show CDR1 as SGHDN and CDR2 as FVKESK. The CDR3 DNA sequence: TGTGCCAGCAGCCAAGTGAAGAGCACTGAAGCTTTCTTT. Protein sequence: CASSQVKSTEAFF. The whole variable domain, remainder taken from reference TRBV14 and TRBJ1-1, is EAGVTQFPSHSVIEKGQTVTLRCDPISGHDNLYWYRRVMGKEIKFLLHFVKESKQDESGMPNNRFLAERTGGTYSTLKVQPAELEDSGVYFCASSQVKSTEAFFGQGTRLTVV.

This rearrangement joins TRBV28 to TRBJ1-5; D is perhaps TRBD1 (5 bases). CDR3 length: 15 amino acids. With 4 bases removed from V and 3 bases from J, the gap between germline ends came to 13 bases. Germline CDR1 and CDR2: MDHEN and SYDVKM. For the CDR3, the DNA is TGTGCCAGCAGTTGGGGAGGGGCCGCCAATCAGCCCCAGCATTTT. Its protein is CASSWGGAANQPQHF.